Listed below are T cell receptor beta chains from one sample, sequenced in a study of shared clonotypes between healthy human individuals. Data came from immunoSEQ multiplex PCR; TCRdb stores just in-frame clones and leaves some out. Here the sample spans around 2,000,000 clones, about 92% being singletons. The source material was naive CD8+ T cells from PBMCs. All receptors come from a man aged 18 to 35 in good health. Some clones in this sample may be carry-over from other donors' samples. The CDR3 runs from the conserved cysteine through the conserved F or W. D genes are given only for firm matches. A clone size is listed for some rows: how often the clone was seen (once, few, many), or a class if it is expanded.

J gene,D gene,clone size,V gene,CDR3 DNA,CDR3 protein
TRBJ2-3,TRBD2,.,TRBV5-8,TGTGCCAGCAGCTTCCGACTAGCGGAAGATACGCAGTATTTT,CASSFRLAEDTQYF
TRBJ2-1,.,.,TRBV29-1,TGCAGCGTTGAAGCGCCCAATGAGCAGTTCTTC,CSVEAPNEQFF
TRBJ2-3,.,.,TRBV29-1,TGCAGCCCGGGGGACCTCAACACAGATACGCAGTATTTT,CSPGDLNTDTQYF
TRBJ2-5,.,.,TRBV6-5,TGTGCCAGCAGTTATGCCAGGGAAGAGACCCAGTACTTC,CASSYAREETQYF
TRBJ2-6,TRBD2,.,TRBV9,TGTGCCAGCAGCGATAGCCGGGACTACGCTTTC,CASSDSRDYAF
TRBJ2-3,.,.,TRBV2,TGTGCCAGCAGTGACGGGGTCGGCACAGATACGCAGTATTTT,CASSDGVGTDTQYF
TRBJ2-1,.,.,TRBV4-3,TGCGCCAGCAGCCAAGATCTGCCTTCCAGGTACAATGAGCAGTTCTTC,CASSQDLPSRYNEQFF
TRBJ2-7,TRBD1,.,TRBV4-1,TGCGCCAGCAGCCAAGGACAGGGCGGCGAGCAGTACTTC,CASSQGQGGEQYF
TRBJ2-1,TRBD2,once,TRBV19,TGTGCCAGTTCTCTAGCGGGATCCTACAATGAGCAGTTCTTC,CASSLAGSYNEQFF
TRBJ2-7,.,few,TRBV6-5,TGTGCCAGCAGTGAGACCTACGAGCAGTACTTC,CASSETYEQYF
TRBJ1-1,.,.,TRBV7-8,TGTGCCAGCAGCACTAGACGTCAGGTGAACACTGAAGCTTTCTTT,CASSTRRQVNTEAFF
TRBJ1-1,.,.,TRBV2,TGTGCCAGCAGTGAAGCGCTTCATGGAGGGGAGTCGAACACTGAAGCTTTCTTT,CASSEALHGGESNTEAFF
TRBJ2-7,TRBD2,.,TRBV4-3,TGCGCCAGCAGAACTAGCGGGAGCCCTGGGGAGCAGTACTTC,CASRTSGSPGEQYF